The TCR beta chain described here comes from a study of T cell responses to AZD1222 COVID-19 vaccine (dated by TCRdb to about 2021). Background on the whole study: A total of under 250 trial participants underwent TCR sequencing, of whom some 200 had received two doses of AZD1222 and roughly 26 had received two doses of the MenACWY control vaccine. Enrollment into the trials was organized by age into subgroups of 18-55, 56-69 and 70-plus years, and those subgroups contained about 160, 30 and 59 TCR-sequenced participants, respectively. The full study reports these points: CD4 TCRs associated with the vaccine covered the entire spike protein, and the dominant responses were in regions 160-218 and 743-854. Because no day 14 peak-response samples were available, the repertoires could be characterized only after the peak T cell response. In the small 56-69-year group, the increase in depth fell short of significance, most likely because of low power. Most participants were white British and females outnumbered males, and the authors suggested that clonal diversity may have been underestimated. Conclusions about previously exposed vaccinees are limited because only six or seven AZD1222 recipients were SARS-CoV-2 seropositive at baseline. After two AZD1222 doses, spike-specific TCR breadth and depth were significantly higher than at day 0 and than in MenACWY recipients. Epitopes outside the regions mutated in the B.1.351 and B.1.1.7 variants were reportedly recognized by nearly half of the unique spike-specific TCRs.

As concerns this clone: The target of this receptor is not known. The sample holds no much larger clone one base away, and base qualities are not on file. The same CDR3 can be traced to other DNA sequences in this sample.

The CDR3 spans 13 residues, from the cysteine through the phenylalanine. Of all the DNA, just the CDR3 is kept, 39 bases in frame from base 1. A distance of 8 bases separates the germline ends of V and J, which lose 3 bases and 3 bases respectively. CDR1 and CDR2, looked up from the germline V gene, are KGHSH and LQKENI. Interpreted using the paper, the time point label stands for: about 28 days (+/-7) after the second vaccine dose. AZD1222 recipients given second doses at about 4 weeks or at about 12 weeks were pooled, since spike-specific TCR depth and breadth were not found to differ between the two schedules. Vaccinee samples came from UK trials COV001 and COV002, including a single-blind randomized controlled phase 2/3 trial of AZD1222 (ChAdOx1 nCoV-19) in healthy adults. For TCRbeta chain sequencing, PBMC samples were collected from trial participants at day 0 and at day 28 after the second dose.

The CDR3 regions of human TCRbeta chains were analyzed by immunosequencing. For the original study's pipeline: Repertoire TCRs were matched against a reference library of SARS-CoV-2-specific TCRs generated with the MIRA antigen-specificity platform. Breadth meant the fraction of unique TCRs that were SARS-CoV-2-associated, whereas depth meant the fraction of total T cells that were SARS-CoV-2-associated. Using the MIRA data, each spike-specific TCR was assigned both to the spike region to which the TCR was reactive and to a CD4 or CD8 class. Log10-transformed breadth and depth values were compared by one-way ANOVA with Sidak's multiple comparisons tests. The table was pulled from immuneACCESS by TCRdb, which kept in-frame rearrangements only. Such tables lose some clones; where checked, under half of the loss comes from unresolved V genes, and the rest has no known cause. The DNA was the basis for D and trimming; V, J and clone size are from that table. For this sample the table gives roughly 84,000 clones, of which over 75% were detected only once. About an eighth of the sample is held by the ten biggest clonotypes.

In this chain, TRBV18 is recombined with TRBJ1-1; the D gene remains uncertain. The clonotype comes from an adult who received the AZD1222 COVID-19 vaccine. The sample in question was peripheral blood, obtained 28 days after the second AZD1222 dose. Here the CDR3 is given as CASSPGQDTEAFF. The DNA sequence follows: TGTGCCAGCTCACCCGGGCAAGACACTGAAGCTTTCTTT. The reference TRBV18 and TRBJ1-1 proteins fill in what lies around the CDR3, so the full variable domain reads NAGVMQNPRHLVRRRGQEARLRCSPMKGHSHVYWYRQLPEEGLKFMVYLQKENIIDESGMPKERFSAEFPKEGPSILRIQQVVRGDSAAYFCASSPGQDTEAFFGQGTRLTVV.